In its sample, the clone carrying this T cell receptor beta chain ranks as medium-sized (0.01 to 0.1%). What it recognizes is unknown. Time point of the sample: sample taken at primary tumor resection. Whole RNA from tumor, nontumor lung or frozen PBMC was sequenced unsorted. TCRdb re-called the 5' RACE reads with MiXCR, one entry per CDR3 protein. This table holds roughly 7,100 distinct CDR3 sequences, 13% found once. These data belong to a study of spatial heterogeneity in lung cancer. Study findings and constraints: Ubiquitous and regional nonsynonymous mutations were each tracked by the matching count of ubiquitous or regional expanded TCRs. Counts of expanded intratumoral alpha and beta TCRs tracked tumor mutation counts.

With 6 bases clipped from V and 2 bases from J, the junction kept 7 bases outside the gene matches. This CDR3 is built from 16 residues. The germline V gene encodes CDR1 ENHRY and CDR2 SYGVKD. Specimen: lung tumor tissue, collected at surgery. This clonotype originated in a male donor with early-stage non-small cell lung cancer. The V call is TRBV10-3, the J call TRBJ2-2; TRBD1 agrees at 9 bases. The CDR3 nucleotides read TGTGCCATCAGCACAACAGGGGGCGCAAACACCGGGGAGCTGTTTTTT. Amino acids: CAISTTGGANTGELFF.